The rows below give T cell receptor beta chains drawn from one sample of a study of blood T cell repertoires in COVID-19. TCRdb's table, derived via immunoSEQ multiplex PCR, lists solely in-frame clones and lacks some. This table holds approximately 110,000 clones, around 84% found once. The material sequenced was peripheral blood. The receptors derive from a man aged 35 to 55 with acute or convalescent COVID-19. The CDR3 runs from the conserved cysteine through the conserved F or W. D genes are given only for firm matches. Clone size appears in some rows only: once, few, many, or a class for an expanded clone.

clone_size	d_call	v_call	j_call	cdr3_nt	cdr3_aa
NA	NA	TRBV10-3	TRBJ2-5	TGTGCCATCAGTGAGAGCGTAAAGTTGGAGACCCAGTACTTC	CAISESVKLETQYF
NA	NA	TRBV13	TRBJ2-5	TGTGCCAGCAACCTGAGGGGAGGAGAGACCCAGTACTTC	CASNLRGGETQYF
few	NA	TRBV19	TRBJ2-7	TGTGCCAGTAGTATAGGGAGGACGTACGAGCAGTACTTC	CASSIGRTYEQYF
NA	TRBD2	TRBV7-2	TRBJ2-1	TGTGCCAGCAGCCCGGGCGGGGGGCGCATCTACAATGAGCAGTTCTTC	CASSPGGGRIYNEQFF
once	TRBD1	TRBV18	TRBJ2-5	TGTGCCAGCTCACCAAGTTCGGACAGGCAAGAGACCCAGTACTTC	CASSPSSDRQETQYF
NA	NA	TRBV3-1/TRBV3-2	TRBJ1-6	TGTGCCAGCAGCCAAGGCGGGATACTTGGGTCACCCCTCCACTTT	CASSQGGILGSPLHF
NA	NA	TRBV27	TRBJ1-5	TGTGCCAGCGCGGGGATTAGCAATCAGCCCCAGCATTTT	CASAGISNQPQHF
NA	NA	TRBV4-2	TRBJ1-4	TGTGCCAGCAGCCGTAGCTGGGGGGACGGTGAAAAACTGTTTTTT	CASSRSWGDGEKLFF
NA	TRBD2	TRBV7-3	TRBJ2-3	TGTGCCAGCAGCTTACTAGCGGACACAGATACGCAGTATTTT	CASSLLADTDTQYF
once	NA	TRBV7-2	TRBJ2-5	TGTGCCAGCAGGCGCTCGGGGGGCTCCCAAGAGACCCAGTACTTC	CASRRSGGSQETQYF
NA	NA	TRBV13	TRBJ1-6	TGTGCCAGCAGCTTCCATAGCTCCTATAATTCACCCCTCCACTTT	CASSFHSSYNSPLHF
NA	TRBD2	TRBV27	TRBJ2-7	TGTGCCAGCAGTTCGGGGACTAGCGGTCGGGGCGAGCAGTACTTC	CASSSGTSGRGEQYF
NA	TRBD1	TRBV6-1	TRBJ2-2	TGTGCCAGCAGTGACAGGGGGCGGAGGAACACCGGGGAGCTGTTTTTT	CASSDRGRRNTGELFF
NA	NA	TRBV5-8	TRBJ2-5	TGTGCCAGCAGCCGTTTGGAGCCAAAGACCCAGTACTTC	CASSRLEPKTQYF
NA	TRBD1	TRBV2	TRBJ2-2	TGTGCCAGCAGTAGGCAGGGGGCTATCACCGGGGAGCTGTTTTTT	CASSRQGAITGELFF
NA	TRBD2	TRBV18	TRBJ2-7	TGTGCCAGCTCACCCGGGACTAGCGCCTACGAGCAGTACTTC	CASSPGTSAYEQYF
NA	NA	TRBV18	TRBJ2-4	TGTGCCAGCTCACCTAGGGGAGCCAAAAACATTCAGTACTTC	CASSPRGAKNIQYF
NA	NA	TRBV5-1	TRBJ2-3	TGCGCCAGCAGCCCGGGACAATCCACAGATACGCAGTATTTT	CASSPGQSTDTQYF
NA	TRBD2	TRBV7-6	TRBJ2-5	TGTGCCAGCAGCTTAGCTGCGGGGGGGCCGGGAGAGACCCAGTACTTC	CASSLAAGGPGETQYF
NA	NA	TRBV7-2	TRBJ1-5	TGTGCCAGCAGCTTAGACAGGGACGTAGGCCAGCCCCAGCATTTT	CASSLDRDVGQPQHF
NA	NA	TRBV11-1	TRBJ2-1	TGTGCCAGCAGCTTGGCCCCTTACAATGAGCAGTTCTTC	CASSLAPYNEQFF
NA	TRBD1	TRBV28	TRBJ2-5	TGTGCCAGCAGTTTCCTCAAGACAGGGGAAGAGACCCAGTACTTC	CASSFLKTGEETQYF
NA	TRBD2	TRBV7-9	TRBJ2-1	TGTGCCAGCAGCCTAACGACTAGCTTCAATGAGCAGTTCTTC	CASSLTTSFNEQFF
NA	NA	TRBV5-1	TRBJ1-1	TGCGCCAGCAGCTCCGGGGGGGGTCCCGTTCGAAGGAACACTGAAGCTTTCTTT	CASSSGGGPVRRNTEAFF
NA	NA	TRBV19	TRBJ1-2	TGTGCCAGTAGTATATGGACAACTAACTATGGCTACACCTTC	CASSIWTTNYGYTF
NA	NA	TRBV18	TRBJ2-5	TGTGCCAGCTCACGGGAGCAGGAGACCCAGTACTTC	CASSREQETQYF
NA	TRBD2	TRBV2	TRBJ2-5	TGTGCCAGCAGTGAAGCGCGAGGGCTAGCGGGGGAAGAGACCCAGTACTTC	CASSEARGLAGEETQYF
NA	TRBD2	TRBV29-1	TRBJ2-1	TGCAGCGTTGTACTAGCGGGAGGCCCCTACAATGAGCAGTTCTTC	CSVVLAGGPYNEQFF
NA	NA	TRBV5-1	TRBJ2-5	TGCGCCAGCAGCTTGTATCAGGAAGAAGAGACCCAGTACTTC	CASSLYQEEETQYF
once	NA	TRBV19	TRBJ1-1	TGTGCCAGTAGTATAGATCGACGAGGGGGTGAAGCTTTCTTT	CASSIDRRGGEAFF
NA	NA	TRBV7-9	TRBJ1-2	TGTGCCAGCAGCCTGACACTCTATGGCTACACCTTC	CASSLTLYGYTF
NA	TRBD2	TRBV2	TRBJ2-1	TGTGCCAGCAAGTCTAGCGGGGCAGAGGATGAGCAGTTCTTC	CASKSSGAEDEQFF
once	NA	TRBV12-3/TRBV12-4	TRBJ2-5	TGTGCCAGCAGTTTTTGGAGGGGAGAGACCCAGTACTTC	CASSFWRGETQYF
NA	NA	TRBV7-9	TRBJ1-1	TGTGCCAGCACTCCGGCGGAAAACACTGAAGCTTTCTTT	CASTPAENTEAFF
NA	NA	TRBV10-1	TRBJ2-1	TGCGCCTTTGGGCCCCAGTTCTTC	CAFGPQFF
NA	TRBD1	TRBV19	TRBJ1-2	TGTGCCAGGACTCGGGACAGGAACTATGGCTACACCTTC	CARTRDRNYGYTF
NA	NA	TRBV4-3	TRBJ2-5	TGCGCCGCCAAAAGGGGAGAGACCCAGTACTTC	CAAKRGETQYF
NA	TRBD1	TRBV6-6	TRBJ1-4	TGTGCCAGCAGGAGAGGACAGGGCGGTGAAAAACTGTTTTTT	CASRRGQGGEKLFF
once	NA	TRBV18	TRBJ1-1	TGTGCCAGCTCACTGGACAGAAAGAACACTGAAGCTTTCTTT	CASSLDRKNTEAFF
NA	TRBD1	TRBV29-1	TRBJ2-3	TGCAGCGCTCACCGACAGGGGGGGGATACGCAGTATTTT	CSAHRQGGDTQYF
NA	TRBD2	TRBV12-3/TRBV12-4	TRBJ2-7	TGTGCCAGCACTCTCTCTAGCGGCTACGAGCAGTACTTC	CASTLSSGYEQYF
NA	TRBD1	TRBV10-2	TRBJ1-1	TGCGCCAGCAGTGCCGCAGGGGGAAACACTGAAGCTTTCTTT	CASSAAGGNTEAFF
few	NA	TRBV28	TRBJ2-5	TGTGCCAGCAGTTTCAGGAAGACCCAGTACTTC	CASSFRKTQYF
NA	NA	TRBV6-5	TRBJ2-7	TGTGCCAGCAGTTCCCCGCGGACAGCTTCCTACGAGCAGTACTTC	CASSSPRTASYEQYF
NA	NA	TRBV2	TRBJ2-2	TGTGCCAGCAAACAGGGCGGGGAGCTGTTTTTT	CASKQGGELFF
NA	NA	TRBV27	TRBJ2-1	TGTGCCAGCAGTTTATCCCGGAGGTGGCGGGGCTTTTACAATGAGCAGTTCTTC	CASSLSRRWRGFYNEQFF